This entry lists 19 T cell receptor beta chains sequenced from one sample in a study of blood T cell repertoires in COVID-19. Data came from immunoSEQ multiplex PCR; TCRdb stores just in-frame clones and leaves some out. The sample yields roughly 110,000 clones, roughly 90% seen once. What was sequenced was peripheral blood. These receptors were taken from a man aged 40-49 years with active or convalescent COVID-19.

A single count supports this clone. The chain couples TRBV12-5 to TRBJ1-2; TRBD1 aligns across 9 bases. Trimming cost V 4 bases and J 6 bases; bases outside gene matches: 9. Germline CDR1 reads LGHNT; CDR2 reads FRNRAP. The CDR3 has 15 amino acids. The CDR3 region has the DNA TGTGCTAGTGGTTCCCCGGGACAGGGAGAGAATGGCTACACCTTC. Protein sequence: CASGSPGQGENGYTF.

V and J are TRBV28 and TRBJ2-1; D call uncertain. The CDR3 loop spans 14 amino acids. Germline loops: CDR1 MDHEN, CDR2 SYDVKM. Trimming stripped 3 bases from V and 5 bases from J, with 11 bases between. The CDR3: CASSLPDWNNEQFF. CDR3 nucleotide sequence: TGTGCCAGCAGTTTGCCAGACTGGAACAATGAGCAGTTCTTC.

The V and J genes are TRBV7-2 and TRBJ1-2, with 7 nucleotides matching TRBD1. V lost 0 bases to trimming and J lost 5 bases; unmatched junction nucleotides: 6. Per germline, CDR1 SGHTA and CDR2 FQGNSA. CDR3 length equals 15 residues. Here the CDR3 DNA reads TGTGCCAGCAGCTTAGCGGCAGGGGGAGGTTATGGCTACACCTTC. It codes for CASSLAAGGGYGYTF.

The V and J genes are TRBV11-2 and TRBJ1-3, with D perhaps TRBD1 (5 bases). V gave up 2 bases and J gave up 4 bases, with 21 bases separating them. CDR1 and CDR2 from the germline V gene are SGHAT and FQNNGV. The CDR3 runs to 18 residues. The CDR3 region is CASSLFSSGGGAGNTIYF. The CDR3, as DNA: TGTGCCAGCAGCTTATTCTCTTCTGGGGGGGGAGCGGGAAACACCATATATTTT.

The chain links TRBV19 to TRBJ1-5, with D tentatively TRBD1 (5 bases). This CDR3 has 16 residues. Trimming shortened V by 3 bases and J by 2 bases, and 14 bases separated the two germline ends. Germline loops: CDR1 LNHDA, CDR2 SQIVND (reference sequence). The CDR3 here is CASSIGGEWGNQPQHF. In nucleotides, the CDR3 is TGTGCCAGTAGTATTGGGGGGGAGTGGGGCAATCAGCCCCAGCATTTT.

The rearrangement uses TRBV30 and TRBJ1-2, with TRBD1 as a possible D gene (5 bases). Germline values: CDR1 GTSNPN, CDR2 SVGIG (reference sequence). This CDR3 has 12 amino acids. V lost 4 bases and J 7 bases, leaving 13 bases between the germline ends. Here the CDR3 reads CAWISLTGGYTF. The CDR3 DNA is TGTGCCTGGATATCGCTAACAGGTGGCTACACCTTC.

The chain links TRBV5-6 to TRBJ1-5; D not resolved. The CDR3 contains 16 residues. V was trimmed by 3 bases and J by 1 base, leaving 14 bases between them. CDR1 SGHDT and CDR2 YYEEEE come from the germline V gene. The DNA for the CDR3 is TGTGCCAGCAGCTCTCGGCGGGGAGGGAGCAATCAGCCCCAGCATTTT. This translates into CASSSRRGGSNQPQHF.

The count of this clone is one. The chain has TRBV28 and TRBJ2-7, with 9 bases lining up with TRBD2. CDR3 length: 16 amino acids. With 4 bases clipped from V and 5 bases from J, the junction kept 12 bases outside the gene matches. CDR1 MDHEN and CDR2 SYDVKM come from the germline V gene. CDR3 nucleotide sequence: TGTGCCAGCAGTTCCACGCCGGGACTAGCTTCCCACGAGCAGTACTTC. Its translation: CASSSTPGLASHEQYF.

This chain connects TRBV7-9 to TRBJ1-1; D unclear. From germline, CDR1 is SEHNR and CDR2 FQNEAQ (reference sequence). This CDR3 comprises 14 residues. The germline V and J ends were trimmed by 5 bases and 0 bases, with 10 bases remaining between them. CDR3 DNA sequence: TGTGCCAGCAGCGATACTATAGTGAACACTGAAGCTTTCTTT. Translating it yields CASSDTIVNTEAFF.

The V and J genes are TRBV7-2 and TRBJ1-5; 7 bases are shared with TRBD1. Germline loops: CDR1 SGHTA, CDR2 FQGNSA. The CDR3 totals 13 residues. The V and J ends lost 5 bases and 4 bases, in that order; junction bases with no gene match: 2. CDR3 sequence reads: CASSLQGNQPQHF. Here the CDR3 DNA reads TGTGCCAGCAGCCTACAGGGGAATCAGCCCCAGCATTTT.

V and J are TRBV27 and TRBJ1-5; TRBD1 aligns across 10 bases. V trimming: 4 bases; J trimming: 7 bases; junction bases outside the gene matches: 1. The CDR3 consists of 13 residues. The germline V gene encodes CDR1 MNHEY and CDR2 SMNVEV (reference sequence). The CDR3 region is CASSWGQGQPQHF. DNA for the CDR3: TGTGCCAGCAGTTGGGGACAGGGGCAGCCCCAGCATTTT.

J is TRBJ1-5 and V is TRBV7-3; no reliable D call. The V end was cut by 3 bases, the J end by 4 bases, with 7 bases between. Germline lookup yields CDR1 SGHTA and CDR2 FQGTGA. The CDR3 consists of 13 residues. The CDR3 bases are TGTGCCAGCAGCTTCGGCGGTAATCAGCCCCAGCATTTT. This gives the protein CASSFGGNQPQHF.

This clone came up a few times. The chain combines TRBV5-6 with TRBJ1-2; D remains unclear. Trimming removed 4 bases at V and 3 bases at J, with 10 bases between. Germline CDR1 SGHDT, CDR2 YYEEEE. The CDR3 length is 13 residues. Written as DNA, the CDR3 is TGTGCCAGCAGCCCGACACGAGACTATGGCTACACCTTC. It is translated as CASSPTRDYGYTF.

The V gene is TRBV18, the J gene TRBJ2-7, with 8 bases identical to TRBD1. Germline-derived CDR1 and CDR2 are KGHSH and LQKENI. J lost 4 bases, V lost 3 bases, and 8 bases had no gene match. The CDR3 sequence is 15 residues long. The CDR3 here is CASSPGAGGSYEQYF. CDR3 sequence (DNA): TGTGCCAGCTCACCTGGGGCAGGGGGCTCTTACGAGCAGTACTTC.

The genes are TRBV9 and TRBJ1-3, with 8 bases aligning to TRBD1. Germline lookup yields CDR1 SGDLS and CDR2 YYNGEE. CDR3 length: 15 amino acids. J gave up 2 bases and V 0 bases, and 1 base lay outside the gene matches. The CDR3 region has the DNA TGTGCCAGCAGCGTAGGGGGACAGGCTGGAAACACCATATATTTT. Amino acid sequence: CASSVGGQAGNTIYF. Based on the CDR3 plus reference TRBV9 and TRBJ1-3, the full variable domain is DSGVTQTPKHLITATGQRVTLRCSPRSGDLSVYWYQQSLDQGLQFLIQYYNGEERAKGNILERFSAQQFPDLHSELNLSSLELGDSALYFCASSVGGQAGNTIYFGEGSWLTVV.

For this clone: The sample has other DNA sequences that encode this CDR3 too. The CDR3 protein is CASSRQGGNQPQHF. The DNA for the CDR3 is TGTGCCAGCAGTCGACAGGGTGGCAATCAGCCCCAGCATTTT. V gene TRBV6-2 or TRBV6-3 combines with J gene TRBJ1-5, with 7 bases identical to TRBD1. V lost 5 bases to trimming and J lost 2 bases; unmatched junction nucleotides: 3. Germline loops: CDR1 MNHEY, CDR2 SVGEGT. This CDR3 comprises 14 residues.

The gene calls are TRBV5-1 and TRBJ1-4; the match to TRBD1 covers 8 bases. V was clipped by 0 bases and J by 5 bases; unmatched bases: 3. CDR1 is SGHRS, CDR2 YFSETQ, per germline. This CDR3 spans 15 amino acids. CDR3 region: CASSLARDRNEKLFF. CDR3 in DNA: TGCGCCAGCAGCTTGGCCCGGGACAGGAATGAAAAACTGTTTTTT.

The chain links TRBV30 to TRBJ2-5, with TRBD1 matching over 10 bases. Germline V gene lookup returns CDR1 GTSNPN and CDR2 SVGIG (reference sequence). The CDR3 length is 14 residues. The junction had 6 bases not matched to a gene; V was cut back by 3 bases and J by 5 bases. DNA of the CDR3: TGTGCCTGGAGGGACAGGGGGGCGATGGAGACCCAGTACTTC. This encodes CAWRDRGAMETQYF.

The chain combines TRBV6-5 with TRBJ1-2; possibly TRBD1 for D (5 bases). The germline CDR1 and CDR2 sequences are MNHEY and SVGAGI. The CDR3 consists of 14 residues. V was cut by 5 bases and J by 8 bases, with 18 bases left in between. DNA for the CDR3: TGTGCCAGCAGTACGCGGACGGCGGAGGGGGGCTACACCTTC. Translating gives CASSTRTAEGGYTF.